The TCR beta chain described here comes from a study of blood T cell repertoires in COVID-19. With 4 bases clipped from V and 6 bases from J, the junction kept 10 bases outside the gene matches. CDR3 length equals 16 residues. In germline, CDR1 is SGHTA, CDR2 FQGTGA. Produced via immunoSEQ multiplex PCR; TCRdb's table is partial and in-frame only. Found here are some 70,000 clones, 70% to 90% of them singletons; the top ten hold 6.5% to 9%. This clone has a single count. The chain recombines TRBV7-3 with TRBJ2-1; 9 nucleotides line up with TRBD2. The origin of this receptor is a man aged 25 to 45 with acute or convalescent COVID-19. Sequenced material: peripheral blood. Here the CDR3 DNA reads TGTGCCAGCAGCTCTTATAGCGGGAGTGGGTTCAATGAGCAGTTCTTC. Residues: CASSSYSGSGFNEQFF.